One sample yielded the 25 T cell receptor beta chains listed below, sequenced in a study of tumor-infiltrating lymphocytes in primary liver carcinoma. Blood RNA originated from unsorted whole blood, with germline DNA additionally extracted. From around 500 ng of total RNA, TCR beta-specific cDNA was reverse-transcribed using a constant-region primer. Three nested multiplex PCR rounds, a slightly modified ARM-PCR method, built the TCR beta libraries. Investigators reported that the first two PCR rounds, at 9 to 11 cycles each, used TRBV1-TRBV30 forward primers with a C-beta reverse primer. MiXCR, applied by TCRdb to the multiplex PCR reads, yields one record per CDR3 protein. Among approximately 310,000 distinct CDR3 sequences listed, over 55% were seen once. Sequencing input: peripheral blood. All receptors come from a man aged 35 to 55 with primary liver carcinoma and hepatitis B virus infection.

The rearrangement uses TRBV11-2 and TRBJ2-7; no firm D call. This CDR3 is built from 14 residues. Germline CDR1 and CDR2: SGHAT and FQNNGV. The V gene lost 4 bases and the J gene lost 2 bases, with 12 bases spanning the gap. The CDR3 spells CASSSVQSPYEQYF. CDR3 sequence (DNA): TGTGCCAGCAGCTCAGTTCAGAGTCCCTACGAGCAGTACTTC.

This clonotype was counted between two and nine times. V is TRBV29-1 and J is TRBJ1-2; 7 bases match TRBD1. The J segment lost 0 bases and the V segment lost 0 bases, leaving 10 bases of the junction unmatched. The CDR3 has 17 amino acids. Per the germline V gene, CDR1 is SQVTM and CDR2 is ANQGSEA. CDR3 bases: TGCAGCGTTGAAGATCACGAGACAGGGCATACTAACTATGGCTACACCTTC. The encoded protein is CSVEDHETGHTNYGYTF.

Comment on this clonotype: A much larger clone lies one base from this, so it may be a read error. The chain recombines TRBV29-1 with TRBJ2-2, with TRBD1 matching 9 bases. CDR3 length equals 14 residues. From germline, CDR1 is SQVTM and CDR2 ANQGSEA. V was pared by 6 bases and J by 2 bases, with 4 bases of the junction left unmatched. CDR3 in DNA: TGCAGCGTGGGGGACAGGGATAACACCGGGGAGCTGTTTTTT. Its translation: CSVGDRDNTGELFF.

V usage is TRBV5-4 and J usage is TRBJ2-7; D call uncertain. The V gene lost 4 bases and the J gene lost 5 bases, with 13 bases spanning the gap. The CDR3 runs 13 residues. Germline lookup yields CDR1 SGHNT and CDR2 YYREEE (reference sequence). This CDR3 reads CASSLGRSDEQYF. CDR3 nucleotides: TGTGCCAGCAGCCTCGGGCGGTCCGACGAGCAGTACTTC.

As to this clonotype: A much larger clone sits a single nucleotide away, making a read error possible. The chain carries TRBV6-2 or TRBV6-3 and TRBJ1-4; no reliable D call. The germline gives CDR1 MNHEY, CDR2 SVGEGT. The CDR3 contains 15 residues. The CDR3 sequence: CPSSYRAGTNEKLFF. The CDR3, as DNA: TGTCCCAGCAGTTACCGGGCAGGAACTAATGAAAAACTGTTTTTT.

This clonotype was seen repeatedly, ten times or more. The gene calls are TRBV29-1 and TRBJ1-4; 8 bases fit TRBD1. V was clipped by 6 bases and J by 7 bases; unmatched bases: 7. The CDR3 sequence is 13 residues long. Germline values: CDR1 SQVTM, CDR2 ANQGSEA. The CDR3 reads CSVPTGAAEKLFF. As DNA, the CDR3 is TGCAGCGTCCCGACAGGGGCGGCTGAAAAACTGTTTTTT. The full variable domain, in which reference TRBV29-1 and TRBJ1-4 provide the parts outside the CDR3, is SAVISQKPSRDICQRGTSLTIQCQVDSQVTMMFWYRQQPGQSLTLIATANQGSEATYESGFVIDKFPISRPNLTFSTLTVSNMSPEDSSIYLCSVPTGAAEKLFFGSGTQLSVL.

The chain combines TRBV12-3 or TRBV12-4 with TRBJ1-1; possibly TRBD1 for D (5 bases). This CDR3 has 14 residues. The V end lost 1 base, the J end lost 1 base, and 7 bases lay between the germline ends. This CDR3 is CASSLVGENTEAFF. The CDR3, as DNA: TGTGCCAGCAGTTTAGTAGGGGAGAACACTGAAGCTTTCTTT.

Worth noting for this clonotype: This clone may be a read error of a much larger clone one base away. The chain carries TRBV6-6 and TRBJ2-1; 12 bases agree with TRBD2. This CDR3 comprises 16 residues. Germline V CDR1 and CDR2: MNHNY, SVGAGI (reference sequence). The CDR3 protein is CASSYTASGGDNEQSF. DNA of the CDR3: TGTGCCAGCAGTTACACAGCTAGCGGGGGGGACAATGAGCAGTCCTTC.

Many counts were recorded for this clonotype. The rearrangement joins TRBV11-1 to TRBJ2-7, with 9 bases aligning to TRBD2. Trimming removed 2 bases from V and 2 bases from J; junction bases left unmatched: 13. In germline, CDR1 is SGHAT, CDR2 FQDESV (reference sequence). There are 18 residues in the CDR3. CDR3 sequence reads: CASSLRVVVAGVPYEQYF. The CDR3 nucleotides read TGTGCCAGCAGCTTACGAGTGGTGGTAGCGGGGGTCCCCTACGAGCAGTACTTC.

This chain uses TRBV28 with TRBJ1-1; no firm D call. V lost 6 bases and J lost 1, with 12 bases in between. CDR1 and CDR2 from the germline V gene are MDHEN and SYDVKM. The CDR3 runs 14 residues. The CDR3, as DNA: TGTGCCAGCAGCCTGGAGGGAGGGAACACTGAAGCTTTCTTT. Protein sequence: CASSLEGGNTEAFF.

In this sample, this clonotype turned up many times. The V gene is TRBV4-1, the J gene TRBJ2-1; TRBD1 agrees at 10 bases. Per the germline V gene, CDR1 is MGHRA and CDR2 is YSYEKL. The V and J ends lost 2 bases and 2 bases, in that order; junction bases with no gene match: 3. The CDR3 totals 16 residues. DNA for the CDR3: TGCGCCAGCAGCCAACGGACAGGGGGAACCTACAATGAGCAGTTCTTC. Translated, it gives CASSQRTGGTYNEQFF.

Details on this clonotype: This may come from a read error, since a much larger clone is one base off. J is TRBJ2-1 and V is TRBV10-2, with 11 nucleotides matching TRBD2. CDR1 is WSHSY, CDR2 SAAADI, per germline. The CDR3 has 14 residues. The trim removed 10 bases at V and 6 bases at J, leaving 8 bases unmatched. Here the CDR3 reads CANGGTSGTNEQFF. The CDR3 coding sequence is TGCGCCAACGGGGGGACTAGCGGTACCAATGAGCAGTTCTTC.

With regard to this clonotype: With a much larger clone just one base away, this may be a read error. The CDR3 loop is CSVYIGGGLLTISGNAIYF. In nucleotides, the CDR3 is TGCAGCGTTTATATTGGGGGGGGGCTTCTTACGATTTCTGGAAACGCCATATATTTT. This chain joins TRBV29-1 and TRBJ1-3, with D possibly being TRBD1 (6 bases). The CDR3 runs to 19 residues. Germline assignment: CDR1 SQVTM and CDR2 ANQGSEA.

To note about this clonotype: The conserved closing phenylalanine or tryptophan is absent in this CDR3, likely reflecting a read error. This chain connects TRBV11-1 to TRBJ2-1; D is unclear. This CDR3 is built from 13 residues. Germline V gives CDR1 SGHAT, CDR2 FQDESV (reference sequence). The DNA of the CDR3 is TGTGCCAGCAGCTTAAGCTCCGACAATGAGCAGTTCTAC. Amino acid sequence: CASSLSSDNEQFY.

With respect to this clonotype: Possible read error: a much larger clone is one base away. The chain couples TRBV12-3 or TRBV12-4 to TRBJ2-7; D gene unclear. This CDR3 comprises 14 residues. CDR3 residues: CVSSFDSSVDEQYF. In DNA, the CDR3 is TGTGTCAGCAGTTTCGATTCCAGCGTCGACGAGCAGTACTTC.

The chain carries TRBV10-3 and TRBJ2-7, with D possibly called TRBD1 or TRBD2 (5 bases each). The V end lost 10 bases, the J end lost 1 base, and 17 bases lay between the germline ends. The CDR3 contains 14 residues. Per germline, CDR1 ENHRY and CDR2 SYGVKD. CDR3 protein: CANGNVGESYEQYF. In DNA, the CDR3 is TGTGCCAACGGTAACGTAGGGGAGTCCTACGAGCAGTACTTC.

This clonotype was detected a few times. This chain links TRBV5-5 with TRBJ2-7; 8 bases map to TRBD2. The CDR3 is 16 residues long. Germline V lookup: CDR1 SGHKS, CDR2 YYEKEE (reference sequence). Trimming at V came to 1 base and at J to 4 bases, leaving 10 bases not matched to a gene. The CDR3 DNA is TGTGCCAGCAGCTTGAAACTAGCGGAGCTTTTTTACGAGCAGTACTTC. Translation: CASSLKLAELFYEQYF.

This clonotype was counted at least ten times. This chain joins TRBV4-3 and TRBJ1-1; possibly TRBD1 for D (5 bases). CDR3 length: 13 residues. The ends were cut back, 4 bases at V and 6 bases at J, with 12 bases in the middle. Per germline, CDR1 LGHNA and CDR2 YSLEER. The CDR3 nucleotides read TGCGCCAGCAGCCCCCGGCCGGGGGCTGAAGCTTTCTTT. This encodes CASSPRPGAEAFF.

The V and J genes are TRBV5-1 and TRBJ2-3; no definite D call. CDR3 length equals 14 residues. The V gene lost 3 bases and the J gene lost 0 bases, with 8 bases spanning the gap. Germline loops: CDR1 SGHRS, CDR2 YFSETQ. The CDR3 nucleotides are TGCGCCAGCAGCTATAGCCCGAGCACAGATACGCAGTATTTT. It codes for CASSYSPSTDTQYF.

This clonotype was detected a few times. The rearrangement links TRBV18 to TRBJ2-4; no clear D gene. V shed 0 bases and J shed 2 bases, with 5 bases lying between them. Germline assignment: CDR1 KGHSH and CDR2 LQKENI. The CDR3 sequence is 14 residues long. This CDR3 reads CASSPPQPKNIQYF. In nucleotides, the CDR3 is TGTGCCAGCTCACCACCTCAGCCCAAAAACATTCAGTACTTC.

This clonotype was observed a few times. This chain uses TRBV7-9 with TRBJ1-4; D is unclear. The CDR3 is 13 residues long. The germline V gene encodes CDR1 SEHNR and CDR2 FQNEAQ (reference sequence). Trimming shortened V by 5 bases and J by 0 bases, and 4 bases separated the two germline ends. DNA for the CDR3: TGTGCCAGCAGCCTTGCAACTAATGAAAAACTGTTTTTT. This codes for CASSLATNEKLFF.

Details on this clonotype: A much bigger clone sits one base away, suggesting this may be a read error. No conserved phenylalanine or tryptophan is present at the end of the CDR3, so a read error is the likely explanation. The V and J genes are TRBV4-1 and TRBJ2-7; D assignment may be TRBD1 or TRBD2 (5 bases each). The CDR3 is 14 residues long. Trimming cost V 3 bases and J 3 bases, with 12 bases left between them. The germline V gene encodes CDR1 MGHRA and CDR2 YSYEKL. CDR3 region: CASSHSGTSYEQYL. The CDR3 DNA sequence: TGCGCCAGCAGCCATTCCGGGACGAGCTACGAGCAGTACTTA.

Concerning this clonotype itself: It may be a read error: a sequence one base away is much more abundant. This chain uses TRBV5-4 with TRBJ2-5, with 7 bases aligning to TRBD2. CDR3 length equals 16 residues. Germline V gives CDR1 SGHNT, CDR2 YYREEE (reference sequence). The CDR3 spells CANSFAAGVGQETQYF. The CDR3 DNA reads as TGTGCCAACAGCTTCGCCGCGGGGGTTGGACAAGAGACCCAGTACTTC.

About this clonotype: This may stem from a read error, because a much larger clone lies one nucleotide away. This chain connects TRBV4-3 to TRBJ2-7; 7 bases are shared with TRBD1. The junction had 11 bases not matched to a gene; V was cut back by 4 bases and J by 5 bases. The germline gives CDR1 LGHNA, CDR2 YSLEER. The CDR3 is 15 amino acids. The CDR3 region is CASSRTGTAKDEQYF. The CDR3 bases are TGCGCCAGCAGCCGAACCGGGACAGCAAAAGACGAGCAGTACTTC.

A remark on this clonotype: A read error may account for a junction end that differs from germline. The chain has TRBV5-1 and TRBJ1-2; 8 bases map to TRBD1. The CDR3 spans 17 residues. Germline values: CDR1 SGHRS, CDR2 YFSETQ. CDR3: CTSSLVPGQASRYGYTF. CDR3 in DNA: TGCACCAGCAGCCTCGTCCCGGGACAGGCCTCCCGCTATGGCTACACCTTC.